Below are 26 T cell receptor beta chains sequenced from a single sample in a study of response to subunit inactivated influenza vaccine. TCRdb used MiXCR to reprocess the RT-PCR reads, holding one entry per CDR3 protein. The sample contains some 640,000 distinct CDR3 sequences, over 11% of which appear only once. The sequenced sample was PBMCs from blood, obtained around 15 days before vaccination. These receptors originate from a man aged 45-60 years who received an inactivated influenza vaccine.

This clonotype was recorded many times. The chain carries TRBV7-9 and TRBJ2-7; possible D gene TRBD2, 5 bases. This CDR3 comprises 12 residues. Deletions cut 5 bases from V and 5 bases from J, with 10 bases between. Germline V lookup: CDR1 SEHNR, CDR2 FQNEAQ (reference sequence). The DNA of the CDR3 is TGTGCCAGCAGCCCGAGTAGCGACGAGCAGTACTTC. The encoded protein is CASSPSSDEQYF.

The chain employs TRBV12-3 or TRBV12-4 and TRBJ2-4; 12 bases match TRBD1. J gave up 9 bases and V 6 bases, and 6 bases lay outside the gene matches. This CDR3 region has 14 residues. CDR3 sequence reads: CASRGTGGQSIQYF. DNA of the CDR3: TGTGCCAGCAGGGGGACAGGGGGCCAAAGCATTCAGTACTTC.

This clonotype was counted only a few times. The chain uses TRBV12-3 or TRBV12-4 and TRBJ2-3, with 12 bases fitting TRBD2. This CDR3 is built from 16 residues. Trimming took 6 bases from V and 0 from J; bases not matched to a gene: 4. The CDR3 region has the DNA TGTGCCAGCAGGAGGACTAGCGGGGCGAGCACAGATACGCAGTATTTT. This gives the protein CASRRTSGASTDTQYF.

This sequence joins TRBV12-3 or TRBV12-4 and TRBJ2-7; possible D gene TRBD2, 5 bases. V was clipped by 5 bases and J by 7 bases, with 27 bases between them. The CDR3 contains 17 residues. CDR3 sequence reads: CASSNQNPRGPPGEQYF. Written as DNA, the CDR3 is TGTGCCAGCAGTAACCAAAACCCCCGGGGTCCCCCGGGGGAGCAGTACTTC.

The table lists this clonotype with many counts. The chain's CDR3 is CAISDPGAKSYEQYF. The CDR3 nucleotides read TGTGCCATCAGTGACCCGGGGGCGAAATCCTACGAGCAGTACTTC. The V gene is TRBV10-3, the J gene TRBJ2-7; D possibly uses TRBD1 or TRBD2 (6 bases each). Germline lookup yields CDR1 ENHRY and CDR2 SYGVKD. Trimming cost V 3 bases and J 1 base, with 13 bases left between them. CDR3 size: 15 residues.

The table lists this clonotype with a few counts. The DNA for the CDR3 is TGCGCCAGCAGCCAAGATGGGTGGCGCTCCTATAATTCACCCCTCCACTTT. As protein: CASSQDGWRSYNSPLHF. The chain recombines TRBV4-1 with TRBJ1-6; D not certain. Trimming took off 0 bases at V and 0 bases at J, with 9 bases between the two ends. The V gene's germline CDR1 is MGHRA and CDR2 YSYEKL. The CDR3 is 17 residues long.

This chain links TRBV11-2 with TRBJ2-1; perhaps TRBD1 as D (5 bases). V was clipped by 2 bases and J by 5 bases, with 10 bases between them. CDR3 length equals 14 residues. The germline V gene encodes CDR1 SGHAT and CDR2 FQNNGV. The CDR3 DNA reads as TGTGCCAGCAGCTTAAAGGGGCTCCACAATGAGCAGTTCTTC. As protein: CASSLKGLHNEQFF.

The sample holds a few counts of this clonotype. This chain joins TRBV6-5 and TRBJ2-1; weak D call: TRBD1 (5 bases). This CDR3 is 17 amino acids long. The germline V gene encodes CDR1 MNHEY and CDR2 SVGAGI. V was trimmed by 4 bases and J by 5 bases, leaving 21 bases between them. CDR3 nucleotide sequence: TGTGCCAGCAGTTCCTATAGAATAGGGCAGGGCCACAATGAGCAGTTCTTC. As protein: CASSSYRIGQGHNEQFF.

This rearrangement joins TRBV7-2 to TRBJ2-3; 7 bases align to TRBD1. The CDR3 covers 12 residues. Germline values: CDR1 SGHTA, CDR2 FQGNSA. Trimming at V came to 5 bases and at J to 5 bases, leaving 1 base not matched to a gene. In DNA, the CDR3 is TGTGCCAGCAGCAGGGACAGAGATACGCAGTATTTT. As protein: CASSRDRDTQYF.

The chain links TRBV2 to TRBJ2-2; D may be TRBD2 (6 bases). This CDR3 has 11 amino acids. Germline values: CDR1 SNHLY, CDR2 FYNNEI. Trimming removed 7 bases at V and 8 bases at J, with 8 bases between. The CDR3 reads CASMGGGELFF. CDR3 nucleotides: TGTGCCAGCATGGGGGGTGGGGAGCTGTTTTTT.

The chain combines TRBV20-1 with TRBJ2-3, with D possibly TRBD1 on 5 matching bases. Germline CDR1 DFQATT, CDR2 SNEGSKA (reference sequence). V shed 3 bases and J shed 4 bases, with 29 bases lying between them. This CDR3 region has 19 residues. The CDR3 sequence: CSARAEGPQAGVRSDTQYF. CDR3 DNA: TGCAGTGCTAGGGCAGAAGGACCACAGGCCGGAGTTCGATCAGATACGCAGTATTTT.

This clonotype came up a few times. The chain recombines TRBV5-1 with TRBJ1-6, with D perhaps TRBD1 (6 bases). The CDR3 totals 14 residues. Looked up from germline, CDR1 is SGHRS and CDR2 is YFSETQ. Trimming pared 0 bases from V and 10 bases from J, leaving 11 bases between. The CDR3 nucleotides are TGCGCCAGCAGCTTGGTGGAGGGACAATCACCCCTCCACTTT. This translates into CASSLVEGQSPLHF.

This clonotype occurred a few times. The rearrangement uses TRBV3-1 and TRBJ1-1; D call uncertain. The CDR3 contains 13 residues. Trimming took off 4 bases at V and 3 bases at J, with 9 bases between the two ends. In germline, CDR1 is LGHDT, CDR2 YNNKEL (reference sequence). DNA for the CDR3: TGTGCCAGCAGCCTTCTTCAGGACACTGAAGCTTTCTTT. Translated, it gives CASSLLQDTEAFF.

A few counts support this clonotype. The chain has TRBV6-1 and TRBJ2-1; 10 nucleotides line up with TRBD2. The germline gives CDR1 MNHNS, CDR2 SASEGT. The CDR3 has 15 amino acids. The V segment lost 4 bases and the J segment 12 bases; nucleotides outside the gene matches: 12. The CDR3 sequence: CASSAFRAGGWVQFF. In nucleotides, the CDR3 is TGTGCCAGCAGTGCTTTCCGAGCGGGAGGGTGGGTGCAGTTCTTC.

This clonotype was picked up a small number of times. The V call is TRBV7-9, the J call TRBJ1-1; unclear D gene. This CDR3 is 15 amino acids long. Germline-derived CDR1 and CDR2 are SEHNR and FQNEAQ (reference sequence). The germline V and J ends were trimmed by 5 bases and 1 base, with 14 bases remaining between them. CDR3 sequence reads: CASSLAGFWNTEAFF. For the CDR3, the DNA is TGTGCCAGCAGCCTTGCAGGATTCTGGAACACTGAAGCTTTCTTT. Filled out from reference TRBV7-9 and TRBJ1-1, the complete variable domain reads DTGVSQNPRHKITKRGQNVTFRCDPISEHNRLYWYRQTLGQGPEFLTYFQNEAQLEKSRLLSDRFSAERPKGSFSTLEIQRTEQGDSAMYLCASSLAGFWNTEAFFGQGTRLTVV.

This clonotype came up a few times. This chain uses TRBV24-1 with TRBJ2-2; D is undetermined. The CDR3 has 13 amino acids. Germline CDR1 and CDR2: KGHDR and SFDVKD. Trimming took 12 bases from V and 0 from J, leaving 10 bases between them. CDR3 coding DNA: TGTGCCTCCCAAACCACGAACACCGGGGAGCTGTTTTTT. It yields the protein CASQTTNTGELFF.

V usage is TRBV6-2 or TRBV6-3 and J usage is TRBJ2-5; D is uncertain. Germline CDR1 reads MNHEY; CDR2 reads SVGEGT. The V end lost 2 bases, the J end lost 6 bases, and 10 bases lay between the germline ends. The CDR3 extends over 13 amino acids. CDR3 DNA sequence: TGTGCCAGCAGTTACCCAGATGGACAGACCCAGTACTTC. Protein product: CASSYPDGQTQYF.

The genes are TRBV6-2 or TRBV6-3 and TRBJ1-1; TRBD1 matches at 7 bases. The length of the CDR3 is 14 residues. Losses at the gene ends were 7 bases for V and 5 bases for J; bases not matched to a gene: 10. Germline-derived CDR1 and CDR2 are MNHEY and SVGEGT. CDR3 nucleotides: TGTGCCAGCATTCATCGACAGGGAGGGACTGAAGCTTTCTTT. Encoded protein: CASIHRQGGTEAFF.

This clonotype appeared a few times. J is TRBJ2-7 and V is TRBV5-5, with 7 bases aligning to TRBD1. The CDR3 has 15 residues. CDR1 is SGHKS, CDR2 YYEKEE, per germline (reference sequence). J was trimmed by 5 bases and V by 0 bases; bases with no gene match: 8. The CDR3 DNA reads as TGTGCCAGCAGCTTGGGGGACAGAACGGTCCACGAGCAGTACTTC. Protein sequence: CASSLGDRTVHEQYF.

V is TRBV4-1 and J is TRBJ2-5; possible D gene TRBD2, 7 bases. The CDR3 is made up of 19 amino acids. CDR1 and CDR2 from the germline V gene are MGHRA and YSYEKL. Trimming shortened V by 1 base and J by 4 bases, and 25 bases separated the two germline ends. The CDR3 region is CASSQGVIRGGAGGETQYF. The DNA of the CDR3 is TGCGCCAGCAGCCAAGGGGTGATTAGGGGGGGGGCAGGTGGAGAGACCCAGTACTTC.

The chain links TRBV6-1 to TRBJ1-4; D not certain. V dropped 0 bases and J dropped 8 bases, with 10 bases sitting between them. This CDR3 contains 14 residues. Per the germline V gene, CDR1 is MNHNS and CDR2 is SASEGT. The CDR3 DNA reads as TGTGCCAGCAGTGAAGCTTCTCTTGAAGAAAAACTGTTTTTT. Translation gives CASSEASLEEKLFF.

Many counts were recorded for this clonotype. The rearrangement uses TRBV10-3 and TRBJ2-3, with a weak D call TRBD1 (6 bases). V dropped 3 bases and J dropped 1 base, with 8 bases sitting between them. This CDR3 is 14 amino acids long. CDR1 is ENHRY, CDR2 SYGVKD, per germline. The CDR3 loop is CAISDRGGTDTQYF. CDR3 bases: TGTGCCATCAGTGACAGGGGCGGCACAGATACGCAGTATTTT.

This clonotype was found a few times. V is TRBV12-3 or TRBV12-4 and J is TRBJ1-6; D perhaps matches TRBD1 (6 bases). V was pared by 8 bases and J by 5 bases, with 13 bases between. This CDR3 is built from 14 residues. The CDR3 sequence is CASGPGHHNSPLHF. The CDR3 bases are TGTGCCAGCGGACCGGGACACCATAATTCACCCCTCCACTTT.

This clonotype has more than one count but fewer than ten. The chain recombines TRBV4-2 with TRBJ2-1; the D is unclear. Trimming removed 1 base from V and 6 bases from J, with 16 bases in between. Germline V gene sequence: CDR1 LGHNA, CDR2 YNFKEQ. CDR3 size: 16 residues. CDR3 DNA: TGTGCCAGCAGCCAAGGCGGACCGCTCGAAGGCAATGAGCAGTTCTTC. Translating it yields CASSQGGPLEGNEQFF.

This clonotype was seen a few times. CDR3 protein: CATSRDLAGLAYEQFF. The DNA for the CDR3 is TGTGCCACCAGCAGAGATCTAGCGGGACTAGCCTATGAGCAGTTCTTC. V usage is TRBV15 and J usage is TRBJ2-1, with TRBD2 identical over 9 bases. This CDR3 has 16 amino acids. Germline V lookup: CDR1 LNHNV, CDR2 YYDKDF (reference sequence). The V and J ends lost 0 bases and 8 bases, in that order; junction bases with no gene match: 8.

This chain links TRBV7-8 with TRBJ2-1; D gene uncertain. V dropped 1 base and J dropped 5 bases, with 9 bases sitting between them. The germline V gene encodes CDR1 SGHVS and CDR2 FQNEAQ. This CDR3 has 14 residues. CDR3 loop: CASSLGLFNNEQFF. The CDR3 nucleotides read TGTGCCAGCAGCTTAGGTTTGTTTAACAATGAGCAGTTCTTC.